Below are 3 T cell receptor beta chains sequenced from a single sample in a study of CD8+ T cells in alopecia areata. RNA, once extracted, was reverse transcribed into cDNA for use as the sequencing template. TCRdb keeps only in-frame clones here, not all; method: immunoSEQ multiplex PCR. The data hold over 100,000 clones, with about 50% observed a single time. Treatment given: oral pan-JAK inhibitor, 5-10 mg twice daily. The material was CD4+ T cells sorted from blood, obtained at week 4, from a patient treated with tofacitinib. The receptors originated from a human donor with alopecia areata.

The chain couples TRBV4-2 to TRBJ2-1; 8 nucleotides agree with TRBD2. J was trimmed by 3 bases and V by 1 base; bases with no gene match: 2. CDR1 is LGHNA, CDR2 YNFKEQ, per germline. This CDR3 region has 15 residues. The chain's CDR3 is CASSQAGTSYNEQFF. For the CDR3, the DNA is TGTGCCAGCAGCCAAGCCGGGACTAGCTACAATGAGCAGTTCTTC.

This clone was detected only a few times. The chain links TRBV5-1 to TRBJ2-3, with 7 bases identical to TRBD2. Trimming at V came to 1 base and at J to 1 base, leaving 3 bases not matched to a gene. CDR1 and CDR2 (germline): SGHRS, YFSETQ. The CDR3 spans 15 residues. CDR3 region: CASSLTSDRTDTQYF. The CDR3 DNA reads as TGCGCCAGCAGCTTGACTAGCGATCGCACAGATACGCAGTATTTT.

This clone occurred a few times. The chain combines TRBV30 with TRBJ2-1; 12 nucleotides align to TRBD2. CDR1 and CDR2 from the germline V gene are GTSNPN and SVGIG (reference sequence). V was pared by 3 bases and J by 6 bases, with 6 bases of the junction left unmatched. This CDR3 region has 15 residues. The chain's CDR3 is CAWSKGLAGSNEQFF. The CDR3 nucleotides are TGTGCCTGGAGCAAGGGACTAGCGGGCTCCAATGAGCAGTTCTTC.